This T cell receptor beta chain was recorded in a study of OX40 agonist ivuxolimab in advanced cancers. Overall study: Hepatocellular carcinoma, melanoma, renal cell or head and neck cancer affected the dose-escalation patients.

The repertoire was sequenced with immunoSEQ multiplex PCR; TCRdb's copy has only in-frame clones and lacks some. The sample records 37,000 or so clones, 85% being singletons. The timepoints at which blood was sampled were baseline, cycle 4 day 1, and cycle 7 day 1. This clone was found a few times. The antigen is unknown. Germline V gene sequence: CDR1 MNHEY, CDR2 SVGAGI. The CDR3 extends over 14 amino acids. V lost 6 bases to trimming and J lost 12 bases; unmatched junction nucleotides: 10. Study outcomes and limitations: In general, CD8+ T cells held more expanded clones than CD4+ did, on average. The study observed clonal expansion of CD4+ and CD8+ blood T cells by week 6 at 0.1 to 3.0 mg/kg.

This specimen was CD4+ or CD8+ T cells sorted from blood, taken in a trial of the OX40 agonist ivuxolimab. The rearrangement joins TRBV6-5 to TRBJ1-6; 8 bases agree with TRBD1. This TCR was sampled from an adult with an advanced solid tumor such as melanoma, head and neck, liver or kidney cancer. CDR3 loop: CASRVGQGFLPLHF. The CDR3 nucleotides read TGTGCCAGCAGGGTTGGACAGGGCTTTCTACCCCTCCACTTT.